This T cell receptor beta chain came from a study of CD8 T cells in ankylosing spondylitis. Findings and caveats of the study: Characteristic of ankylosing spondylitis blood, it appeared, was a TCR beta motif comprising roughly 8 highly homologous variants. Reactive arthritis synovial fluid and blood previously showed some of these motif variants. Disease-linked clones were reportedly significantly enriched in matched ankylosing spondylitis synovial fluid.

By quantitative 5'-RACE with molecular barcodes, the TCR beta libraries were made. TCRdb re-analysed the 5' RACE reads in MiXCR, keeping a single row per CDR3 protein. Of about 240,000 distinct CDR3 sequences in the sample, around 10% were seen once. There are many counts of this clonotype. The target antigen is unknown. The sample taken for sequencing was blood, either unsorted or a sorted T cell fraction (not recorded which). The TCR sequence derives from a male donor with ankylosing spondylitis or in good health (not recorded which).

The CDR3 nucleotides read TGTGCCAGCAGTGAAGTTGTAGCGGGAGGGAACAATGAGCAGTTCTTC. Protein: CASSEVVAGGNNEQFF. This sequence joins TRBV6-1 and TRBJ2-1; 11 bases are a match to TRBD2. The CDR3 loop spans 16 amino acids. Per germline, CDR1 MNHNS and CDR2 SASEGT. V lost 1 base, J lost 5 bases, and 4 bases stayed unmatched.